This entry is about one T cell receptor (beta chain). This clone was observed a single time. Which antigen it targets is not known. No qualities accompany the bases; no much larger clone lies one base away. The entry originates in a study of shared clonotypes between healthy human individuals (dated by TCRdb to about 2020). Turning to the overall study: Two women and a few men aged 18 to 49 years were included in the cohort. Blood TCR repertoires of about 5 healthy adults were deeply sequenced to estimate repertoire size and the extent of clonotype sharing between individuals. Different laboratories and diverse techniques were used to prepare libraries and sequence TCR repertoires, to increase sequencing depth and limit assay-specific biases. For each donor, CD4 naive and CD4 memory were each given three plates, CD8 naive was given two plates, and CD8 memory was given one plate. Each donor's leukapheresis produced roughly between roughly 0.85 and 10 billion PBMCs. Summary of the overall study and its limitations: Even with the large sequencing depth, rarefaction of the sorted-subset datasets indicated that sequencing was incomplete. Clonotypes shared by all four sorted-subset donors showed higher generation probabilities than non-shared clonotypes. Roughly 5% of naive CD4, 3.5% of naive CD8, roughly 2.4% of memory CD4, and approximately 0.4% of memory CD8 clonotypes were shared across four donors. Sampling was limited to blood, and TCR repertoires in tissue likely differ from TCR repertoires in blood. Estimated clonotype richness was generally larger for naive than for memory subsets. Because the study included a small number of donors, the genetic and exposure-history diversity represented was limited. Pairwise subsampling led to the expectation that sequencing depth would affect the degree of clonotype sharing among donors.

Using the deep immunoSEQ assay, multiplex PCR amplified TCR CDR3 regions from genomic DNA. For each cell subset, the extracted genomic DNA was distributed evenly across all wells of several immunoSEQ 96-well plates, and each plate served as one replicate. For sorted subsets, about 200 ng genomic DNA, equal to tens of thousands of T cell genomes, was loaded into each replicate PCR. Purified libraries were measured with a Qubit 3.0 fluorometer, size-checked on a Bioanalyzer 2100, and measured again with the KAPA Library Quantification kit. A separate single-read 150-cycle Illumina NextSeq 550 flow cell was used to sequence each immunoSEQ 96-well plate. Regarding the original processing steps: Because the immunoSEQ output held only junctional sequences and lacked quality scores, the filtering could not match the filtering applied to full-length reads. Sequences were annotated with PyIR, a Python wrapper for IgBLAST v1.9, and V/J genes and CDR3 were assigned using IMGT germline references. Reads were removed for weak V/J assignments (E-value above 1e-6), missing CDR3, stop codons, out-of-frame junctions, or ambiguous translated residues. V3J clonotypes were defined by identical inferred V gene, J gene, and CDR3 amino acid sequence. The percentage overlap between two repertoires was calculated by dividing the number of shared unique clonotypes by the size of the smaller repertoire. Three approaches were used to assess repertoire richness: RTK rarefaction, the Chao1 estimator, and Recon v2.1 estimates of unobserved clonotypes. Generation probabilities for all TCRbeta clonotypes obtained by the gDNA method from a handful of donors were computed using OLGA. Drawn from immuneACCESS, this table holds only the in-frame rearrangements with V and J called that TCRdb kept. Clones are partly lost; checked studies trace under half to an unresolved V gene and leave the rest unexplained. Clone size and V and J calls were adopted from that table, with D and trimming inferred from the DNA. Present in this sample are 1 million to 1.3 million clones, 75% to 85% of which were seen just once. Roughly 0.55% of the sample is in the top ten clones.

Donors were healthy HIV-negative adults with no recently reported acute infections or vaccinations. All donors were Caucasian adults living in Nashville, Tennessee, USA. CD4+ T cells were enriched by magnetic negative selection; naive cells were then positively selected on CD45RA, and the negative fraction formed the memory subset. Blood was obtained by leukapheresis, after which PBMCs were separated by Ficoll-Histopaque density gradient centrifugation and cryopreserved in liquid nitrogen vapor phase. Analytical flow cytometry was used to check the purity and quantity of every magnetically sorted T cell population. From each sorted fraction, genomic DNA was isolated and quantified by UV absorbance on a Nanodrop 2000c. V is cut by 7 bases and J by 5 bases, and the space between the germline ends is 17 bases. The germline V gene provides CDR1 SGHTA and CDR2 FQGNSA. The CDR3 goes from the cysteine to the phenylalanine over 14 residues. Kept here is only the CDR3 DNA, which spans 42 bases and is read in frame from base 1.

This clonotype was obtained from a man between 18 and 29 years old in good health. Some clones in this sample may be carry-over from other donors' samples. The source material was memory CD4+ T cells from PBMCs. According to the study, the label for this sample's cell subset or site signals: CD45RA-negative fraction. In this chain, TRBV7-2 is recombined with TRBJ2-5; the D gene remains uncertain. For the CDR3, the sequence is CASTQDRAQETQYF. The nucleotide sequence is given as TGTGCCAGCACCCAAGATCGGGCGCAGGAGACCCAGTACTTC.